This T cell receptor beta chain was recovered during a study of T-cell reconstitution after alpha-beta-depleted transplantation in children. Study-level results: Alpha-beta T cells about two months after transplant reportedly derived from several hundred expanded graft clones.

About this clonotype: What it binds is not known.

Molecular barcoding with unique molecular identifiers was used for the TCRbeta library. MiXCR, run by TCRdb on the PCR reads, gives a single entry per CDR3 protein. The data hold approximately 150,000 distinct CDR3 sequences, with about 9% observed a single time. Germline CDR1 is LGHNA and CDR2 is YNFKEQ. Trimming removed 2 bases from V and 5 bases from J; junction bases left unmatched: 5. The CDR3 consists of 15 residues. The material was PBMCs, mostly from graft donor cells, obtained 180 days after TCRalphabeta/CD19-depleted stem cell transplant. The chain joins TRBV4-2 to TRBJ2-7, with 11 bases that match TRBD1. This sequence was found in a female patient between 2 and 10 years old who had a stem cell transplant for congenital amegakaryocytic thrombocytopenia, so the T cells may come from the graft donor. The CDR3 nucleotides are TGTGCCAGCAGCCAACTCGGACAGGGGGCCCACGAGCAGTACTTC. It specifies CASSQLGQGAHEQYF.